Listed below are T cell receptor beta chains from one sample, sequenced in a study of blood T cell repertoires in COVID-19. Sequencing used immunoSEQ multiplex PCR; TCRdb keeps in-frame clones, though not all of them. The table lists hundreds of thousands of clones, around 89% of them singletons. The sequencing input was PBMCs or T cells enriched from blood (not recorded which). The receptors shown here come from a woman aged 25 to 39 who had recovered from COVID-19. CDR3s include the opening cysteine and the closing phenylalanine or tryptophan. Each record gives: V gene, CDR3 protein.

TRBV30 CAWSVLGGLGYTF
TRBV19 CASSARSSVVQHF
TRBV27 CASSPNEGNFYGYTF
TRBV4-3 CASSQDSGGRNTGELFF
TRBV7-2 CASRWDRSDNEKLFF
TRBV27 CASSTREGNTEAFF
TRBV11-2 CASSLGQVILSGNTIYF
TRBV28 CASSLRGTYEQYF
TRBV29-1 CSVSGTDSGNTIYF
TRBV19 CANSIGQLNTEAFF